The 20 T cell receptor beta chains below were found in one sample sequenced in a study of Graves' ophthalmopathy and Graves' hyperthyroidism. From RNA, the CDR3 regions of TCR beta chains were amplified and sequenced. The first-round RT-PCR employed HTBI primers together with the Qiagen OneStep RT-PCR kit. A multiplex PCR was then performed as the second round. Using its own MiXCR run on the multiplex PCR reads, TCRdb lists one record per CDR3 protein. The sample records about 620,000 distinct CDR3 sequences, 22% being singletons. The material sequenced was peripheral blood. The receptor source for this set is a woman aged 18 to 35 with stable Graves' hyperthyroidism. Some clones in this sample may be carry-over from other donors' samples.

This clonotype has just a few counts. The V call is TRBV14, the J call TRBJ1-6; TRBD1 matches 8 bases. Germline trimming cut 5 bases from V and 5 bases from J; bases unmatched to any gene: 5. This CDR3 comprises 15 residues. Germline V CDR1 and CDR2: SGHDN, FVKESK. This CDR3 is CASSYRQGNNSPLHF. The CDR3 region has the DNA TGTGCCAGCAGCTATCGACAGGGGAATAATTCACCCCTCCACTTT.

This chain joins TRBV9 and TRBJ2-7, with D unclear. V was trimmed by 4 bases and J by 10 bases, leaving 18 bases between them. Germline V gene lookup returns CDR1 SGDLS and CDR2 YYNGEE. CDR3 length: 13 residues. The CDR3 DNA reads TGTGCCAGCAGCCCCCTAACCGGTGGGGATCAGTACTTC. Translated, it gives CASSPLTGGDQYF.

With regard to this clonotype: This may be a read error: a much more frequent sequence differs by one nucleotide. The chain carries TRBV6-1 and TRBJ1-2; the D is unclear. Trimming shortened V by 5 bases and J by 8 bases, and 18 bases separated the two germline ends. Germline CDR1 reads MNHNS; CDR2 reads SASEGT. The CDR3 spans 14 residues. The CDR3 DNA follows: TGTGCCAGCAGTCCCTACGAGACCGCGAGAGGCTACACCTTC. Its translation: CASSPYETARGYTF.

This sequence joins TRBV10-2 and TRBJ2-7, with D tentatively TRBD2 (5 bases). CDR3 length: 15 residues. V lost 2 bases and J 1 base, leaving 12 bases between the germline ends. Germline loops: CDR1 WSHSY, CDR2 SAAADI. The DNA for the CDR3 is TGCGCCAGCAGTGAGGCCGGAGGTACATCCTACGAGCAGTACTTC. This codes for CASSEAGGTSYEQYF.

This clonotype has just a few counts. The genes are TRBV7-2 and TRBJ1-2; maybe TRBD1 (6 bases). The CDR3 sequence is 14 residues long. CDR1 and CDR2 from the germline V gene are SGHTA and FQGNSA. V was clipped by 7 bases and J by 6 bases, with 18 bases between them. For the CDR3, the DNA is TGTGCCAGCAACCCCAGGGTGGGACACGATGGCTACACCTTC. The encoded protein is CASNPRVGHDGYTF.

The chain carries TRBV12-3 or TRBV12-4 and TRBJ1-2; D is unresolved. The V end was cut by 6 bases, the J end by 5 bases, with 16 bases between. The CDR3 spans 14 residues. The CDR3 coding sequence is TGTGCCAGCAGGGCCCCCCCCAACCAGTATGGCTACACCTTC. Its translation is CASRAPPNQYGYTF.

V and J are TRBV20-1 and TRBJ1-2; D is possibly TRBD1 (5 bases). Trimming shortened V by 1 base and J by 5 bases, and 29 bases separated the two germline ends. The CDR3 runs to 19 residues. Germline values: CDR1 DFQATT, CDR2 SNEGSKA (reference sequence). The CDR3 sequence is CSARAGGGGRRAGYYGYTF. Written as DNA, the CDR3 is TGCAGTGCTAGAGCCGGAGGAGGAGGGAGGAGAGCAGGGTATTATGGCTACACCTTC.

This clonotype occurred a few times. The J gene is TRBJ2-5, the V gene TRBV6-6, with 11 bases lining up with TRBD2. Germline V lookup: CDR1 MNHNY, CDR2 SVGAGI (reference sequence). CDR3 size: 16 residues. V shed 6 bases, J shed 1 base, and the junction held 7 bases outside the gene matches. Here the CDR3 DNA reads TGTGCCAGCAGCCGTAGCGGGGGGGCCTCCCAAGAGACCCAGTACTTC. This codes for CASSRSGGASQETQYF.

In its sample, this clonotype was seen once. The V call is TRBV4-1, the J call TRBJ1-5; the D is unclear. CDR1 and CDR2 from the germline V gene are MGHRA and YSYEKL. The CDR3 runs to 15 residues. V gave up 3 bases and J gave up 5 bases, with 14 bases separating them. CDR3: CASSQVGGRYQPQHF. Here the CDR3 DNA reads TGCGCCAGCAGCCAGGTCGGAGGTCGATATCAGCCCCAGCATTTT.

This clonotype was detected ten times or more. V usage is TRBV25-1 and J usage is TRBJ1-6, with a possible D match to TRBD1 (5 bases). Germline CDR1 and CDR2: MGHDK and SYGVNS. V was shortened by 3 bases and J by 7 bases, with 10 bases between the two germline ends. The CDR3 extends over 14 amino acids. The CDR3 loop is CASSDQGDNSPLHF. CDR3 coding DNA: TGTGCCAGCAGTGACCAGGGAGACAATTCACCCCTCCACTTT.

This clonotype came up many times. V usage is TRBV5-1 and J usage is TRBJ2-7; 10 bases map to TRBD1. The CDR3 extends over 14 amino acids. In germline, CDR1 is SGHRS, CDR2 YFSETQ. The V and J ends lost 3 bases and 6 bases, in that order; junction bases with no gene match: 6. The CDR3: CASSSTGGQVEQYF. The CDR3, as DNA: TGCGCCAGCAGCTCGACAGGGGGCCAGGTCGAGCAGTACTTC.

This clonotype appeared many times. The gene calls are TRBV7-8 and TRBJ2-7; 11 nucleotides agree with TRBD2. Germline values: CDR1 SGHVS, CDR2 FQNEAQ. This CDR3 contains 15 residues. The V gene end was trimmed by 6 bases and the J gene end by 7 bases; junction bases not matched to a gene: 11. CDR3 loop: CASRLTGSGGVEQYF. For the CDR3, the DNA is TGTGCCAGCAGGCTGACGGGTAGCGGGGGGGTGGAGCAGTACTTC.

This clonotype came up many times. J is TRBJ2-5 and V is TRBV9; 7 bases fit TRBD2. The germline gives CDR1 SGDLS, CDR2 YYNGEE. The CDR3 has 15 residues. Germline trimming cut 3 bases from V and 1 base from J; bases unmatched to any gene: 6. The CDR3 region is CASSESGTTQETQYF. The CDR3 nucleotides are TGTGCCAGCAGCGAATCCGGGACTACCCAAGAGACCCAGTACTTC.

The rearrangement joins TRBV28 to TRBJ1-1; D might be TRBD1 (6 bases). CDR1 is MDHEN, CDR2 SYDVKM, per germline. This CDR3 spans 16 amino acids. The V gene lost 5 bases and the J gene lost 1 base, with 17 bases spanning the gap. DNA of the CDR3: TGTGCCAGCAGTGAATTAACGACAGGACGGAACACTGAAGCTTTCTTT. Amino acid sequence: CASSELTTGRNTEAFF.

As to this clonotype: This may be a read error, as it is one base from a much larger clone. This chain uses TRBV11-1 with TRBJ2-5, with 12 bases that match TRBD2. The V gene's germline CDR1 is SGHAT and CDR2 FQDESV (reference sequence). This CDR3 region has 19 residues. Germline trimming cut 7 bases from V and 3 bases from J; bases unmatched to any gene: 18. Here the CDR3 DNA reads TGTGCCAGCAACTCCTACCGACTAGCGGGGGCTCAAGATGAAGAGACCCAGTACTTC. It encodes CASNSYRLAGAQDEETQYF.

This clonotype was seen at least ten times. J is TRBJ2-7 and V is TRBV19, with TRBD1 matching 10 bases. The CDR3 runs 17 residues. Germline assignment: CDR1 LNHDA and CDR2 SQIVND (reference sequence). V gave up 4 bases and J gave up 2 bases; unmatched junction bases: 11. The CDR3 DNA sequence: TGTGCCAGTAGTAGCTCGGGACAGGGGCCTACCCCCTACGAGCAGTACTTC. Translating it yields CASSSSGQGPTPYEQYF.

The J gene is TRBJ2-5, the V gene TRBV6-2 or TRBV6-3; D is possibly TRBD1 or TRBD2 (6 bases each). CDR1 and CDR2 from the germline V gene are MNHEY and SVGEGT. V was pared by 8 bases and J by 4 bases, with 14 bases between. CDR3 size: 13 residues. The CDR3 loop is CASFEGGRETQYF. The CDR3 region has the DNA TGTGCCAGCTTCGAGGGGGGTAGAGAGACCCAGTACTTC.

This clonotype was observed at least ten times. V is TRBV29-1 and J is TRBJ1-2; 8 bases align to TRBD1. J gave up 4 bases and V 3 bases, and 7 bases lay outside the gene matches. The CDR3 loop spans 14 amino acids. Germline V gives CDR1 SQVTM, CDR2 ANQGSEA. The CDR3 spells CSVDSLDRAYGYTF. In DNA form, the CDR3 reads TGCAGCGTTGATTCCCTGGACAGGGCCTATGGCTACACCTTC.

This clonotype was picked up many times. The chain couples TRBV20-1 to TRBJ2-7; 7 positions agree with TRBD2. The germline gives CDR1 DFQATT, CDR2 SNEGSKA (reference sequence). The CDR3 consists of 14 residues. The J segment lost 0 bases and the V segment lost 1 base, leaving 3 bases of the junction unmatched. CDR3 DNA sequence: TGCAGTGCTAGAGCCGGCGGGGGCTCCTACGAGCAGTACTTC. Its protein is CSARAGGGSYEQYF.

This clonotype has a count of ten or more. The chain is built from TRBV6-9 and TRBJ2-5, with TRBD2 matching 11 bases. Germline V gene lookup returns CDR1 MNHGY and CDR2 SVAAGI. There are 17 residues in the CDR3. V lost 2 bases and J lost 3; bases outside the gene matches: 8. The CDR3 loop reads CASSYPIAGGREETQYF. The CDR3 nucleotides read TGTGCCAGCAGTTATCCCATAGCGGGAGGGCGGGAAGAGACCCAGTACTTC.